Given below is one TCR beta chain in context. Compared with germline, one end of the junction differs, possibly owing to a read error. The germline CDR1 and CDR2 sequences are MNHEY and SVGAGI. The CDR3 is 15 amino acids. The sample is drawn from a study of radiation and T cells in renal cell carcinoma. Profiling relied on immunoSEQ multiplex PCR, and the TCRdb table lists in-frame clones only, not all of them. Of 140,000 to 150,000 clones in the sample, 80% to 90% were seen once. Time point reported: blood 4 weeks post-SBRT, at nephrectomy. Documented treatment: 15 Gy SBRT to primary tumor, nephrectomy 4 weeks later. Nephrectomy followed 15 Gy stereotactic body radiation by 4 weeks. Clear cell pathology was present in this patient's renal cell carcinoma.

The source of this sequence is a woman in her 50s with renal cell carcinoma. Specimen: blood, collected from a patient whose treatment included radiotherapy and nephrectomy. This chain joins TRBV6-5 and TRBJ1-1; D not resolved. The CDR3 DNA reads TGTGCCAGCACTTACTCGGGGTCGGAGAACACTGAAGCTTTCTTT. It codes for CASTYSGSENTEAFF.